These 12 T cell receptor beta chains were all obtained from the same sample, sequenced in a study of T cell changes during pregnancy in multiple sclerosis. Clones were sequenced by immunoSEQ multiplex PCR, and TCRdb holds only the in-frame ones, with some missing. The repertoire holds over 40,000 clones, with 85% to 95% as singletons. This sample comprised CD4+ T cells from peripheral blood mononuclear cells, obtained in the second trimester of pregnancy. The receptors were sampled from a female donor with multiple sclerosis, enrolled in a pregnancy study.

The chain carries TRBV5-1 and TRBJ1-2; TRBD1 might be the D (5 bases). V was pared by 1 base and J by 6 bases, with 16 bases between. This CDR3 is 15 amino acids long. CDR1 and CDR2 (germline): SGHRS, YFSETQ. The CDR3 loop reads CASSLSNGGRDGYTF. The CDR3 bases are TGCGCCAGCAGCTTGTCGAACGGGGGTCGCGATGGCTACACCTTC.

The CDR3 DNA reads TGTGCCAGCCTTCAAGGGGGGGTCGCTGAAGCTTTCTTT. As protein: CASLQGGVAEAFF. The chain links TRBV6-1 to TRBJ1-1; a possible D gene is TRBD1 (6 bases). Germline V gene data show CDR1 as MNHNS and CDR2 as SASEGT. This CDR3 has 13 amino acids. The V gene lost 8 bases and the J gene lost 6 bases, with 16 bases spanning the gap.

CDR3 sequence (DNA): TGTGCCAGCAACCCCCGTACGGGGGATCAGCCCCAGCATTTT. This gives the protein CASNPRTGDQPQHF. The J gene is TRBJ1-5, the V gene TRBV27; TRBD1 might be the D (5 bases). Trimming took 7 bases from V and 5 from J, leaving 15 bases between them. Germline-derived CDR1 and CDR2 are MNHEY and SMNVEV (reference sequence). The CDR3 is made up of 14 amino acids.

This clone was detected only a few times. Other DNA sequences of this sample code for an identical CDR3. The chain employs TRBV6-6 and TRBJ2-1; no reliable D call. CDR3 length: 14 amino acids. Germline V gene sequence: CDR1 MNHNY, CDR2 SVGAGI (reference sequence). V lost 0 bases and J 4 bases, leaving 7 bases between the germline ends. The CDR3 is CASSYSRVYNEQFF. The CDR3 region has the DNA TGTGCCAGCAGTTACTCACGAGTTTACAATGAGCAGTTCTTC.

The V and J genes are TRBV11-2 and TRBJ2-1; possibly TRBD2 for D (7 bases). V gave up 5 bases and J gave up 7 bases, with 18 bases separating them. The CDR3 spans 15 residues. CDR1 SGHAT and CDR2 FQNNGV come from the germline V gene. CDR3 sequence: CASSMGGQSLNEQFF. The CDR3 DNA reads TGTGCCAGCAGCATGGGGGGGCAATCTTTAAATGAGCAGTTCTTC.

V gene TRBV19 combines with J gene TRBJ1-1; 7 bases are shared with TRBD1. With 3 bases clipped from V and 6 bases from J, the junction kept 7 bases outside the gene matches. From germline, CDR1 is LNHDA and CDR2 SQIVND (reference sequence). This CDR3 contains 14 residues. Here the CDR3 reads CASSISVRGSEAFF. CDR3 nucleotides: TGTGCCAGTAGTATTTCGGTCAGGGGGTCTGAAGCTTTCTTT.

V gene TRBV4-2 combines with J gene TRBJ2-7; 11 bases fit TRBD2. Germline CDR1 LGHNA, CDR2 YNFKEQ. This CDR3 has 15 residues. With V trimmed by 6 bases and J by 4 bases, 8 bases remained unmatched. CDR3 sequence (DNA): TGTGCCAGCAGGAAGGGTCTAGCGGGAGGATACGAGCAGTACTTC. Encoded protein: CASRKGLAGGYEQYF.

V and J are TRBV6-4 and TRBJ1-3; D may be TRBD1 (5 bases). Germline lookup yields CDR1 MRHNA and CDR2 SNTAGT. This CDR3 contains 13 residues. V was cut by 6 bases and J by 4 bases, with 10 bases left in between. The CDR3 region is CASSQGPGNTIYF. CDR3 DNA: TGTGCCAGCAGCCAGGGTCCCGGAAACACCATATATTTT.

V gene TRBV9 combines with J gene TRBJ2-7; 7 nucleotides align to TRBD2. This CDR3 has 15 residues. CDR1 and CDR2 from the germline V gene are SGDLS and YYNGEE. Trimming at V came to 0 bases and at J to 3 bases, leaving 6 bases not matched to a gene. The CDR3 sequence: CASSVDGGIFYEQYF. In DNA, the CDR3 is TGTGCCAGCAGCGTAGACGGGGGGATCTTCTACGAGCAGTACTTC.

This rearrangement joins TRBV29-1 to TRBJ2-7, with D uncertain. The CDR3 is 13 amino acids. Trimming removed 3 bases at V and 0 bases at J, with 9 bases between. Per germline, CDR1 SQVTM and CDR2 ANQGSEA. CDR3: CSVDSDNSYEQYF. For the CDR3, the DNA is TGCAGCGTTGATTCCGACAACTCCTACGAGCAGTACTTC.

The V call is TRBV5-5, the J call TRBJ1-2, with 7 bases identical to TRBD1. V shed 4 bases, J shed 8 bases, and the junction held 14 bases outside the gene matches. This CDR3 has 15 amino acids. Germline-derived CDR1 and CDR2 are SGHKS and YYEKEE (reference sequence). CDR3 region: CASSPQGQAGRGYTF. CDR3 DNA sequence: TGTGCCAGCAGCCCACAGGGGCAGGCTGGAAGGGGCTACACCTTC.

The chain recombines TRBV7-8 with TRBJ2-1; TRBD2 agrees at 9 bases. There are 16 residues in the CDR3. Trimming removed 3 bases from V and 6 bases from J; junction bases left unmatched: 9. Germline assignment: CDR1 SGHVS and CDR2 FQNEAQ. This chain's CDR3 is CASSFSIAGVVNEQFF. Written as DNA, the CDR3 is TGTGCCAGCAGCTTCTCAATAGCGGGAGTTGTCAATGAGCAGTTCTTC.